The clone carrying this T cell receptor (beta chain) appeared many times. Its antigen is as yet unknown. V lost 1 base and J 2 bases, leaving 12 bases between the germline ends. The CDR3 has 14 amino acids. CDR1 is DFQATT and CDR2 is SNEGSKA in the germline V gene (reference sequence). Library preparation followed earlier protocols using designated TCR primers. TCRdb fed the PCR reads into MiXCR, producing one record per CDR3 protein. The sample lists over 600,000 distinct CDR3 sequences, 15% to 20% occurring once. The data are from a study of molecular identifiers for immune sequencing clone quantification. Whole-study results and caveats: One cell's worth of spiked Jurkat TCR RNA was reportedly detectable among about a million naive cells. In naive cells, clones above 20 RNA copies held under 1% of molecules, whereas in effector cells they held over 99%.

When naive CD8 T cells were sorted, they were gated as CD8+CD4-CCR7+CD45RA+. This sequence joins TRBV20-1 and TRBJ2-7; a possible D gene is TRBD2 (5 bases). The clonotype originates from a human donor in good health. Some libraries in this study had Jurkat cell RNA spiked in. The material sequenced was naive CD8+ T cells from blood, with Jurkat cell RNA spiked in. Indicated subset: FACS-sorted CD8+CD4-CCR7+CD45RA+ naive T cells. The CDR3 DNA sequence: TGCAGTGCTAGAGGTGAGGGATCCCCCTACGAGCAGTACTTC. This gives the protein CSARGEGSPYEQYF.